The T cell receptor (beta chain) described here comes from a study of blood T cell repertoires in COVID-19. Libraries were prepared by immunoSEQ multiplex PCR; TCRdb keeps only in-frame clonotypes and omits some of them. The table includes around 130,000 clones, roughly four fifths detected once. V was clipped by 10 bases and J by 3 bases, with 13 bases between them. Germline loops: CDR1 MNHEY, CDR2 SMNVEV (reference sequence). CDR3 size: 12 residues. The rearrangement uses TRBV27 and TRBJ2-7; TRBD2 might be the D (6 bases). Sequenced material: peripheral blood. The origin of this receptor is a human donor in a cohort sampled during active COVID-19. CDR3 in amino acids: CATGDSFYEQYF. CDR3 coding DNA: TGTGCCACCGGGGACTCTTTCTACGAGCAGTACTTC.